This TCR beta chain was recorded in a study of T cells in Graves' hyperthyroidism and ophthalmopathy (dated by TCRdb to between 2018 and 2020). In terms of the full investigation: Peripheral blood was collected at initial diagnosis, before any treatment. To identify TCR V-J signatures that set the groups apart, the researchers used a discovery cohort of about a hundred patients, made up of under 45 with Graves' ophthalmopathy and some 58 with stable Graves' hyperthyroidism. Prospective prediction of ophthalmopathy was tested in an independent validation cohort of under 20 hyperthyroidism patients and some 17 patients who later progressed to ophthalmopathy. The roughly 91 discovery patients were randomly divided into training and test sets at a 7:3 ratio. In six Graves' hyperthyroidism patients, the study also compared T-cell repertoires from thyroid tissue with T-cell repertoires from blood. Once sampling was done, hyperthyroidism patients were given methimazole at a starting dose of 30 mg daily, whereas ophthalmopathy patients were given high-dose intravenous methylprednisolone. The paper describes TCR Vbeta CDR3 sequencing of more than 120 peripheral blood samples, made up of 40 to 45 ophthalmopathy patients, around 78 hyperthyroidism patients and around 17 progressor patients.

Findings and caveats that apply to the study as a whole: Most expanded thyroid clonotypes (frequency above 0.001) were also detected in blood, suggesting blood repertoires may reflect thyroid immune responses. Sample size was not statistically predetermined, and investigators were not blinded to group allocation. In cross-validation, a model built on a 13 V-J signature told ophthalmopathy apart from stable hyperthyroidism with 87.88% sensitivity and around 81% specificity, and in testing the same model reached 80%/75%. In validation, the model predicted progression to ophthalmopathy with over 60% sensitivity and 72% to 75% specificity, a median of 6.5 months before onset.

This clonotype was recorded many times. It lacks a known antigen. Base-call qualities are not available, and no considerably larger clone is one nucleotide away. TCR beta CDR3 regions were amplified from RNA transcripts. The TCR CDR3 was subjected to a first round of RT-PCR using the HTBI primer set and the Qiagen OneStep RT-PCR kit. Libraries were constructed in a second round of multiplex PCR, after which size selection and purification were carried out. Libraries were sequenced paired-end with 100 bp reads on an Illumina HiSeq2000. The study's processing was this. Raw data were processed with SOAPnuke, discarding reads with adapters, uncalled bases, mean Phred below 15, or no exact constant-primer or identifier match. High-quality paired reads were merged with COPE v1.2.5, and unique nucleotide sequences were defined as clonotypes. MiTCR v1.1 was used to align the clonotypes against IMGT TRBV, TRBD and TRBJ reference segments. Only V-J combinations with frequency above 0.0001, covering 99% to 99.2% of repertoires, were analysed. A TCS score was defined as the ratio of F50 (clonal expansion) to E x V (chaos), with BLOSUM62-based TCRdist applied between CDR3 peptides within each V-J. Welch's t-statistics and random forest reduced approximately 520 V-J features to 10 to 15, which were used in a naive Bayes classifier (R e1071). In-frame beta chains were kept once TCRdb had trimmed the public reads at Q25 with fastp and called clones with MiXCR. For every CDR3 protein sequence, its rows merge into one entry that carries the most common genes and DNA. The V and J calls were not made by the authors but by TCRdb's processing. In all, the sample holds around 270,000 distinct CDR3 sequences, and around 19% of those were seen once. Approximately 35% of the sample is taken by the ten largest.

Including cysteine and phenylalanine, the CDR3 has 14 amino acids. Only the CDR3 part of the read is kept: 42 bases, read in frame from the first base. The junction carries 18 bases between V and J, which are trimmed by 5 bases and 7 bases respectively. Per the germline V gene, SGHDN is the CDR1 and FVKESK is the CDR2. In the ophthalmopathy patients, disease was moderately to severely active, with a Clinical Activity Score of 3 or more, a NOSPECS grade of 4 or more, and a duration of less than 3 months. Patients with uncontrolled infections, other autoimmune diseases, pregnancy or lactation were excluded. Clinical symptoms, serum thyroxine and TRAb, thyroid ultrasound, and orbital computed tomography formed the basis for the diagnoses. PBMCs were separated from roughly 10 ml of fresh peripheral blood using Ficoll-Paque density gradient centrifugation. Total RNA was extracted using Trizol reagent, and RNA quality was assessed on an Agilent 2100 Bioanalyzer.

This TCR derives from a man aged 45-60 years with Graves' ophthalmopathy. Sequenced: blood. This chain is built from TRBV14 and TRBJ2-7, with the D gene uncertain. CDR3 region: CASSEKLGLGEQYF. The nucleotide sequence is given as TGTGCCAGCAGCGAAAAATTAGGGTTGGGGGAGCAGTACTTC.